This T cell receptor beta chain was identified in a study of blood T cell repertoires in COVID-19. Overall study: Samples came from the United States, Italy and Spain, spanning acute and convalescent COVID-19.

TCRdb's copy holds only in-frame clones and misses some; the assay was immunoSEQ multiplex PCR. In the table there are approximately 83,000 clones, 88% of which are singletons. Trimming shortened V by 5 bases and J by 4 bases, and 11 bases separated the two germline ends. Germline V gene lookup returns CDR1 SEHNR and CDR2 FQNEAQ (reference sequence). CDR3 length equals 13 residues. The V gene is TRBV7-9, the J gene TRBJ1-1; no clear D gene. This clonotype was obtained from a man aged 65-85 years with acute or convalescent COVID-19. The specimen was peripheral blood. CDR3 bases: TGTGCCAGCAGCACACGACTTGCCACTGAAGCTTTCTTT. As protein: CASSTRLATEAFF.